The 21 T cell receptor beta chains listed next were all sequenced from one sample in a study of shared clonotypes between healthy human individuals. Generated by immunoSEQ multiplex PCR, the TCRdb table keeps only in-frame clones and is missing some. Counted here are 330,000 or so clones, around 74% occurring once; the ten biggest clones make up under 13%. Sequencing used memory CD4+ T cells sorted from blood. Sample subset: CD45RA-negative fraction. The origin of the receptors is a man aged 25 to 40 in good health.

The rearrangement uses TRBV6-5 and TRBJ2-7, with TRBD1 identical over 7 bases. The CDR3 is 14 residues long. V was pared by 0 bases and J by 5 bases, with 4 bases of the junction left unmatched. CDR1 and CDR2 (germline): MNHEY, SVGAGI. CDR3 sequence: CASSYSIGTDEQYF. In DNA form, the CDR3 reads TGTGCCAGCAGTTACTCGATCGGGACAGACGAGCAGTACTTC.

The CDR3 reads CASSLVGQNDRIQYF. The CDR3 coding sequence is TGTGCCAGCAGCTTGGTCGGACAAAACGATCGCATTCAGTACTTC. V usage is TRBV5-4 and J usage is TRBJ2-4; a possible D gene is TRBD1 (5 bases). The CDR3 is 15 amino acids. Between the trimmed V and J ends, which lost 0 bases and 9 bases, there was a span of 16 bases. The germline V gene has CDR1 SGHNT and CDR2 YYREEE (reference sequence).

V usage is TRBV15 and J usage is TRBJ2-4, with D possibly being TRBD1 or TRBD2 (5 bases each). The CDR3 contains 16 residues. Per the germline V gene, CDR1 is LNHNV and CDR2 is YYDKDF (reference sequence). Trimming stripped 1 base from V and 1 base from J, with 11 bases between. The CDR3 is CATSRVTGAAKNIQYF. The CDR3 DNA reads TGTGCCACCAGCAGAGTCACCGGGGCCGCCAAAAACATTCAGTACTTC. Full variable domain (remainder filled in from reference TRBV15 and TRBJ2-4): DAMVIQNPRYQVTQFGKPVTLSCSQTLNHNVMYWYQQKSSQAPKLLFHYYDKDFNNEADTPDNFQSRRPNTSFCFLDIRSPGLGDTAMYLCATSRVTGAAKNIQYFGAGTRLSVL.

This clone was detected only once. CDR3 residues: CSVGDTQYF. The CDR3 bases are TGCAGCGTTGGAGATACGCAGTATTTT. The rearrangement joins TRBV29-1 to TRBJ2-3; D gene ambiguous. V was clipped by 4 bases and J by 5 bases, with 1 base between them. There are 9 residues in the CDR3. In germline, CDR1 is SQVTM, CDR2 ANQGSEA.

The chain is built from TRBV28 and TRBJ2-1, with a tentative D call TRBD2 (6 bases). The CDR3 runs to 12 residues. V was cut by 8 bases and J by 7 bases, with 12 bases left in between. Germline CDR1 reads MDHEN; CDR2 reads SYDVKM. This CDR3 is CASAGGENEQFF. The DNA of the CDR3 is TGTGCCAGCGCCGGCGGGGAAAATGAGCAGTTCTTC. The whole variable domain, filled in from reference TRBV28 and TRBJ2-1, reads DVKVTQSSRYLVKRTGEKVFLECVQDMDHENMFWYRQDPGLGLRLIYFSYDVKMKEKGDIPEGYSVSREKKERFSLILESASTNQTSMYLCASAGGENEQFFGPGTRLTVL.

The gene calls are TRBV10-2 and TRBJ2-7; D is perhaps TRBD2 (5 bases). The CDR3 totals 13 residues. V was shortened by 5 bases and J by 2 bases, with 10 bases between the two germline ends. Germline values: CDR1 WSHSY, CDR2 SAAADI. The CDR3 DNA reads as TGCGCCAGCAGTTTCGGAGGAACCTACGAGCAGTACTTC. It yields the protein CASSFGGTYEQYF.

The rearrangement uses TRBV2 and TRBJ2-3; D gene uncertain. Trimming stripped 4 bases from V and 2 bases from J, with 19 bases between. Looked up from germline, CDR1 is SNHLY and CDR2 is FYNNEI. There are 17 residues in the CDR3. CDR3 in amino acids: CASSGLSPTSLTDTQYF. CDR3 bases: TGTGCCAGCAGTGGATTGTCACCGACTTCCCTCACAGATACGCAGTATTTT.

The J gene is TRBJ1-5, the V gene TRBV5-6; D is undetermined. The V gene's germline CDR1 is SGHDT and CDR2 YYEEEE. The V gene lost 1 base and the J gene lost 4 bases, with 12 bases spanning the gap. The CDR3 is 15 amino acids. In DNA, the CDR3 is TGTGCCAGCAGCTTGTTTAGCCAGGATAATCAGCCCCAGCATTTT. This sequence encodes CASSLFSQDNQPQHF.

The V and J genes are TRBV7-3 and TRBJ2-3; D possibly corresponds to TRBD2 (6 bases). Trimming pared 3 bases from V and 2 bases from J, leaving 9 bases between. The CDR3 sequence is 14 residues long. From germline, CDR1 is SGHTA and CDR2 FQGTGA. In nucleotides, the CDR3 is TGTGCCAGCAGCTTCAGGGAGGCCACAGATACGCAGTATTTT. It encodes CASSFREATDTQYF.

This clone was recorded a few times. The chain links TRBV25-1 to TRBJ2-1, with 9 bases fitting TRBD2. J gave up 0 bases and V 4 bases, and 4 bases lay outside the gene matches. The CDR3 is 16 amino acids. Germline V lookup: CDR1 MGHDK, CDR2 SYGVNS. This CDR3 reads CASSAQREASYNEQFF. DNA of the CDR3: TGTGCCAGCAGTGCCCAGCGGGAGGCCTCCTACAATGAGCAGTTCTTC.

The chain uses TRBV18 and TRBJ1-4; the D is unclear. Trimming removed 1 base from V and 7 bases from J, with 7 bases in between. The CDR3 contains 13 residues. In germline, CDR1 is KGHSH, CDR2 LQKENI. As DNA, the CDR3 is TGTGCCAGCTCACCACGGCAGAGTGAAAAACTGTTTTTT. This encodes CASSPRQSEKLFF.

The rearrangement uses TRBV7-9 and TRBJ2-7, with D perhaps TRBD1 (6 bases). CDR1 is SEHNR, CDR2 FQNEAQ, per germline (reference sequence). Trimming pared 1 base from V and 3 bases from J, leaving 13 bases between. CDR3 length: 15 amino acids. The CDR3 loop reads CASSLVVGQNYEQYF. The CDR3 DNA follows: TGTGCCAGCAGCTTAGTGGTAGGACAGAACTACGAGCAGTACTTC.

Notes on this clone: Other nucleotide sequences in the sample specify the same CDR3. The rearrangement uses TRBV6-5 and TRBJ2-7; D may be TRBD1 (6 bases). V lost 7 bases and J lost 1, with 11 bases in between. The CDR3 loop spans 13 amino acids. Per germline, CDR1 MNHEY and CDR2 SVGAGI. The CDR3: CASTHRESYEQYF. The DNA of the CDR3 is TGTGCCAGCACCCACAGGGAGTCCTACGAGCAGTACTTC.

The rearrangement uses TRBV29-1 and TRBJ2-1; 9 positions agree with TRBD2. The CDR3 has 14 residues. Germline V CDR1 and CDR2: SQVTM, ANQGSEA. V was pared by 8 bases and J by 0 bases, with 5 bases of the junction left unmatched. The CDR3 sequence is CSSLAGSSYNEQFF. As DNA, the CDR3 is TGCAGCTCGCTAGCGGGGAGCTCCTACAATGAGCAGTTCTTC.

The V gene is TRBV29-1, the J gene TRBJ2-2; D unclear. Trimming took off 6 bases at V and 0 bases at J, with 14 bases between the two ends. This CDR3 is built from 15 residues. The V gene's germline CDR1 is SQVTM and CDR2 ANQGSEA. The CDR3 sequence is CSVSPPATNTGELFF. In nucleotides, the CDR3 is TGCAGCGTCTCCCCCCCTGCTACGAACACCGGGGAGCTGTTTTTT.

The DNA of the CDR3 is TGCGCCAGCAGCTTGGGGGGGCTAGGCAATGAGCAGTTCTTC. Amino acid sequence: CASSLGGLGNEQFF. This chain joins TRBV5-1 and TRBJ2-1, with TRBD1 as a possible D gene (6 bases). From germline, CDR1 is SGHRS and CDR2 YFSETQ. Trimming stripped 0 bases from V and 6 bases from J, with 10 bases between. The CDR3 consists of 14 residues. Drawing the rest from reference TRBV5-1 and TRBJ2-1, the complete variable domain is KAGVTQTPRYLIKTRGQQVTLSCSPISGHRSVSWYQQTPGQGLQFLFEYFSETQRNKGNFPGRFSGRQFSNSRSEMNVSTLELGDSALYLCASSLGGLGNEQFFGPGTRLTVL.

The chain uses TRBV6-5 and TRBJ2-7, with TRBD1 as a possible D gene (6 bases). The germline V gene encodes CDR1 MNHEY and CDR2 SVGAGI. Trimming stripped 5 bases from V and 6 bases from J, with 14 bases between. CDR3 length: 13 residues. CDR3 in amino acids: CASSEQGISEQYF. The CDR3 region has the DNA TGTGCCAGCAGTGAGCAGGGGATCAGCGAGCAGTACTTC.

This clone was observed a single time. The J gene is TRBJ2-7, the V gene TRBV18; D perhaps matches TRBD2 (6 bases). CDR3 length: 15 amino acids. CDR1 is KGHSH and CDR2 is LQKENI in the germline V gene. V shed 2 bases and J shed 4 bases, with 15 bases lying between them. CDR3 region: CASSPNGLAIYEQYF. The CDR3 DNA reads as TGTGCCAGCTCACCAAATGGTCTAGCGATTTACGAGCAGTACTTC.

This clone was counted at least ten times. This rearrangement joins TRBV19 to TRBJ1-5; TRBD1 is a possible D gene (5 bases). Germline values: CDR1 LNHDA, CDR2 SQIVND (reference sequence). This CDR3 has 14 residues. V lost 5 bases to trimming and J lost 1 base, with 9 bases between them. The CDR3 bases are TGTGCCAGTAGTTTTCAGGGAAGCAATCAGCCCCAGCATTTT. Translation gives CASSFQGSNQPQHF. The full variable domain, with the rest looked up from reference TRBV19 and TRBJ1-5, is DGGITQSPKYLFRKEGQNVTLSCEQNLNHDAMYWYRQDPGQGLRLIYYSQIVNDFQKGDIAEGYSVSREKKESFPLTVTSAQKNPTAFYLCASSFQGSNQPQHFGDGTRLSIL.

This rearrangement joins TRBV11-2 to TRBJ2-5, with a tentative D call TRBD2 (6 bases). Looked up from germline, CDR1 is SGHAT and CDR2 is FQNNGV. Trimming took 1 base from V and 3 from J, leaving 12 bases between them. The CDR3 is made up of 15 amino acids. Written as DNA, the CDR3 is TGTGCCAGCAGCTTAGGGTCGGGGGTAAAAGAGACCCAGTACTTC. It encodes CASSLGSGVKETQYF. Looking up the rest from reference TRBV11-2 and TRBJ2-5 gives the full variable domain: EAGVAQSPRYKIIEKRQSVAFWCNPISGHATLYWYQQILGQGPKLLIQFQNNGVVDDSQLPKDRFSAERLKGVDSTLKIQPAKLEDSAVYLCASSLGSGVKETQYFGPGTRLLVL.

The chain joins TRBV4-1 to TRBJ2-3, with TRBD1 as a possible D gene (5 bases). CDR1 is MGHRA, CDR2 YSYEKL, per germline. This CDR3 spans 15 amino acids. The germline V and J ends were trimmed by 3 bases and 1 base, with 11 bases remaining between them. The CDR3 nucleotides are TGCGCCAGCAGCCAGGAATTAGGGGGCACAGATACGCAGTATTTT. Its protein is CASSQELGGTDTQYF.